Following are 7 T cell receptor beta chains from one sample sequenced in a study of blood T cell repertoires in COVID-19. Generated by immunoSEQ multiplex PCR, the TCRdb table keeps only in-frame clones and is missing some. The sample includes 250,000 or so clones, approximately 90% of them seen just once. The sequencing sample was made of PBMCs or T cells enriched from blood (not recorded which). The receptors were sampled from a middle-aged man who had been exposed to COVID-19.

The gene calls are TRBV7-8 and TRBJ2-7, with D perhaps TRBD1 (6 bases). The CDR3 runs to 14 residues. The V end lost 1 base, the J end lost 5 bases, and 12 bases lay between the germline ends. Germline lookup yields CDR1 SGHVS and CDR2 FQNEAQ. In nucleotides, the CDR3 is TGTGCCAGCAGCTTAGAGAACAGGGTCGACGAGCAGTACTTC. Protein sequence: CASSLENRVDEQYF.

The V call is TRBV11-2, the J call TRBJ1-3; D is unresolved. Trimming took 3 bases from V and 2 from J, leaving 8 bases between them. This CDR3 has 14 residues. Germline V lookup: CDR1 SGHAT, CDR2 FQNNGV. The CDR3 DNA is TGTGCCAGCAGCTTCTACCTTACTGGAAACACCATATATTTT. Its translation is CASSFYLTGNTIYF.

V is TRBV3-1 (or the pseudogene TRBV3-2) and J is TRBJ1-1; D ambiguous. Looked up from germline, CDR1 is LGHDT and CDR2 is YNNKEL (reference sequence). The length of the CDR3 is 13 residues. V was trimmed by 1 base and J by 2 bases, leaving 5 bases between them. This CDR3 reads CASSQAVNTEAFF. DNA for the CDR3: TGTGCCAGCAGCCAAGCCGTAAACACTGAAGCTTTCTTT.

CDR3 coding DNA: TGTGCCAGTTACGGAGGGGTGGATGAGCAGTTCTTC. Protein sequence: CASYGGVDEQFF. The chain carries TRBV19 and TRBJ2-1, with a possible D match to TRBD2 (6 bases). The ends were cut back, 8 bases at V and 8 bases at J, with 13 bases in the middle. The CDR3 spans 12 residues. Per the germline V gene, CDR1 is LNHDA and CDR2 is SQIVND (reference sequence).

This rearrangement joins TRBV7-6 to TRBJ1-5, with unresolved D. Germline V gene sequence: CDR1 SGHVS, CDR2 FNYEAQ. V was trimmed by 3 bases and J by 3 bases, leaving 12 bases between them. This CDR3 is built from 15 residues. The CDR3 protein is CASSFRPGDNQPQHF. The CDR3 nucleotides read TGTGCCAGCAGCTTCAGACCCGGAGACAATCAGCCCCAGCATTTT. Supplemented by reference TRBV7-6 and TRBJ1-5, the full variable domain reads GAGVSQSPRYKVTKRGQDVALRCDPISGHVSLYWYRQALGQGPEFLTYFNYEAQQDKSGLPNDRFSAERPEGSISTLTIQRTEQRDSAMYRCASSFRPGDNQPQHFGDGTRLSIL.

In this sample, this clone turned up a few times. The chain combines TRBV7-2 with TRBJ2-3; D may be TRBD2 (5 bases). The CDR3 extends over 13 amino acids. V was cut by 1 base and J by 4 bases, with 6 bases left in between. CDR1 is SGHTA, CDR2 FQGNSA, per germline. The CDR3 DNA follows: TGTGCCAGCAGCTTAGTTAGCGCAGATACGCAGTATTTT. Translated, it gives CASSLVSADTQYF.

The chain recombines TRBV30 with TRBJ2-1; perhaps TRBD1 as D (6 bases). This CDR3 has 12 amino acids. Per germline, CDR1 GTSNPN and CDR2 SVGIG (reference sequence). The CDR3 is CAHGQHYNEQFF. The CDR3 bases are TGTGCTCATGGACAGCACTACAATGAGCAGTTCTTC.